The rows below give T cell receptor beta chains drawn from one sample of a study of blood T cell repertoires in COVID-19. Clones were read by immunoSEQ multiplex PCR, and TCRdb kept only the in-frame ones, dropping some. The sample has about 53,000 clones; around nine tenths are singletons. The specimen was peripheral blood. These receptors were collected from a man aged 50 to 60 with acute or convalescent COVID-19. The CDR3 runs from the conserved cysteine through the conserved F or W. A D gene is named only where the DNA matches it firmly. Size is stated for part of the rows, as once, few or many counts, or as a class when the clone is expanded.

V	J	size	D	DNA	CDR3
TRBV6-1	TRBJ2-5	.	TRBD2	TGTGCCAGCAGTGAAGCGCGTTCCAGCGGGGTGGGGACCCAGTACTTC	CASSEARSSGVGTQYF
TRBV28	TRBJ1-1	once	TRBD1	TGTGCCAGCAGCGTCGACAGGGGGAACACTGAAGCTTTCTTT	CASSVDRGNTEAFF
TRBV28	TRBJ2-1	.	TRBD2	TGTGCCAGCAGTTCCGAGCGGGAGGGTCTAAATGAGCAGTTCTTC	CASSSEREGLNEQFF
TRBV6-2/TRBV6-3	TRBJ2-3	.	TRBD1	TGTGCCAGCAGCCTAAGCCAGGTCCGGGACAGGGAGGATCTACTCAGCACAGATACGCAGTATTTT	CASSLSQVRDREDLLSTDTQYF
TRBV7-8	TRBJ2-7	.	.	TGTGCCAGCAGCTTAGCCCTTTTGACAGGTTCTGCGTACGAGCAGTACTTC	CASSLALLTGSAYEQYF
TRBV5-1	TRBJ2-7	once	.	TGCGCCAGCAGCTCCCGGGGTAGCGGATCCTACGAGCAGTACTTC	CASSSRGSGSYEQYF
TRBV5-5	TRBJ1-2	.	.	TGTGCCAGCAGCTTGGCCCCGGACAGTTTATATGGCTACACCTTC	CASSLAPDSLYGYTF
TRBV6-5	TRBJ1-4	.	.	TGTGCCAGCAGTTACGGGGCGGGGAATGAAAAACTGTTTTTT	CASSYGAGNEKLFF
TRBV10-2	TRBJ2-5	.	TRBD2	TGCGCCAGCAGTGAGTCGACGGGGACTAGCCAGGGGACCCAGTACTTC	CASSESTGTSQGTQYF
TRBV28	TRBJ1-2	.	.	TGTGCCAGCAGTTTCTCTGGGACAACCGACCGGGGCTACACCTTC	CASSFSGTTDRGYTF
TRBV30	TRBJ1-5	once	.	TGTGCCTGGACCCACCCCCATCCTAATAGCAATCAGCCCCAGCATTTT	CAWTHPHPNSNQPQHF
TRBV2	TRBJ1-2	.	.	TGTGCCAGCAGAGGACAGACCTCATCCTATGGCTACACCTTC	CASRGQTSSYGYTF
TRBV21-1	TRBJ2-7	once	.	TGTGCCAGCAACAAGCCACTAGCTTCCTACGAGCAGTACTTC	CASNKPLASYEQYF